These T cell receptor beta chains were read from a single sample in a study of T cells in Graves' hyperthyroidism and ophthalmopathy. MiXCR, applied by TCRdb to the multiplex PCR reads, yields one record per CDR3 protein. The data contain hundreds of thousands of distinct CDR3 sequences, about 16% of them singletons. Specimen: blood. All receptors derive from a woman under 40 with Graves' hyperthyroidism. CDR3s include the opening cysteine and the closing phenylalanine or tryptophan. The order of the fields is J gene, V gene, D gene, clone size, CDR3 DNA, CDR3 protein. D genes are given only for firm matches. Not every row has a clone size; where given, it reads once, few, many or a size class.

J gene: TRBJ2-7
V gene: TRBV7-2
D gene: -
clone size: -
CDR3 DNA: TGTGCCAGCAGTGGGCCCCCCTCAGGTTTCGAGCAGTACTTC
CDR3 protein: CASSGPPSGFEQYF

J gene: TRBJ2-7
V gene: TRBV28
D gene: TRBD2
clone size: many
CDR3 DNA: TGTGCCAGCAGTTCCGGGGGGGGCTTCTACGAGCAGTACTTC
CDR3 protein: CASSSGGGFYEQYF

J gene: TRBJ2-1
V gene: TRBV7-3
D gene: -
clone size: few
CDR3 DNA: TGTGCCAGCAGCTTAATACAGGCGACTGAGCAGTTCTTC
CDR3 protein: CASSLIQATEQFF

J gene: TRBJ1-5
V gene: TRBV12-3/TRBV12-4
D gene: TRBD1
clone size: -
CDR3 DNA: TGTGCCAGCAGTTTAGCAGGGGGCAAGCAGCCCCAGCATTTT
CDR3 protein: CASSLAGGKQPQHF

J gene: TRBJ2-1
V gene: TRBV20-1
D gene: TRBD1
clone size: few
CDR3 DNA: TGCAGTGCCTTCTCCGGGACAGCTTCCAATGAGCAGTTCTTC
CDR3 protein: CSAFSGTASNEQFF

J gene: TRBJ2-7
V gene: TRBV7-9
D gene: TRBD2
clone size: many
CDR3 DNA: TGTGCCAGCAGCTTGTGGCGGGGGGCAAGGGACTACGAGCAGTACTTC
CDR3 protein: CASSLWRGARDYEQYF

J gene: TRBJ2-1
V gene: TRBV12-5
D gene: TRBD2
clone size: many
CDR3 DNA: TGTGCTAGTGGTCCCGGACTAGCGCGGAAGAGCTCCTACAATGAGCAGTTCTTC
CDR3 protein: CASGPGLARKSSYNEQFF

J gene: TRBJ2-7
V gene: TRBV12-3/TRBV12-4
D gene: -
clone size: many
CDR3 DNA: TGTGCCAGCAGTTACGGGGCCATCTACGAGCAGTACTTC
CDR3 protein: CASSYGAIYEQYF

J gene: TRBJ2-5
V gene: TRBV20-1
D gene: TRBD1
clone size: few
CDR3 DNA: TGCAGTGCTACGCCCCAGGGGGCCCGGGTGGCCCAGTACTTC
CDR3 protein: CSATPQGARVAQYF

J gene: TRBJ1-1
V gene: TRBV20-1
D gene: -
clone size: -
CDR3 DNA: TGCAGTGCTAGAGATCCCTTCATGGGCACTGAAGCTTTCTTT
CDR3 protein: CSARDPFMGTEAFF

J gene: TRBJ2-1
V gene: TRBV7-9
D gene: -
clone size: many
CDR3 DNA: TGTGCCAGCAGCTTAGTTGGAGGGGGCGTGAATGAGCAGTTCTTC
CDR3 protein: CASSLVGGGVNEQFF

J gene: TRBJ1-2
V gene: TRBV5-5
D gene: -
clone size: few
CDR3 DNA: TGTGCCAGCAGCGGCCTAATCACCGCCAGGGATGATGGCTACACCTTC
CDR3 protein: CASSGLITARDDGYTF

J gene: TRBJ2-5
V gene: TRBV30
D gene: TRBD2
clone size: -
CDR3 DNA: TGTGCCTGGAGTGGCGGGGGTGCGCAGGAGACCCAGTACTTC
CDR3 protein: CAWSGGGAQETQYF

J gene: TRBJ2-7
V gene: TRBV7-3
D gene: -
clone size: many
CDR3 DNA: TGTGCCAGCAGCTTAACTCAGGGGAGCATCTACGAGCAGTACTTC
CDR3 protein: CASSLTQGSIYEQYF

J gene: TRBJ2-2
V gene: TRBV9
D gene: -
clone size: -
CDR3 DNA: TGTGCCAGCAGCCCACCGGTCCCCGGGGAGCTGTTTTTT
CDR3 protein: CASSPPVPGELFF

J gene: TRBJ2-2
V gene: TRBV13
D gene: -
clone size: many
CDR3 DNA: TGTGCCAGCAGCTCCCGACTAGATGGCGGGGAGCTGTTTTTT
CDR3 protein: CASSSRLDGGELFF

J gene: TRBJ1-5
V gene: TRBV19
D gene: -
clone size: -
CDR3 DNA: TGTGCCAGTTACAGACTTCATAGCAATCAGCCCCAGCATTTT
CDR3 protein: CASYRLHSNQPQHF

J gene: TRBJ2-6
V gene: TRBV5-1
D gene: -
clone size: -
CDR3 DNA: TGCGCCAGCAGCTTCGGTAACTCTGGGGCCAACGTCCTGACTTTC
CDR3 protein: CASSFGNSGANVLTF

J gene: TRBJ1-5
V gene: TRBV7-2
D gene: -
clone size: many
CDR3 DNA: TGTGCCAGCAGCTTAGAAGGGGCAGGGTACTATCAGCCCCAGCATTTT
CDR3 protein: CASSLEGAGYYQPQHF

J gene: TRBJ1-3
V gene: TRBV4-1
D gene: -
clone size: -
CDR3 DNA: TGCGCCAGCAGCCAAGTTGGAGGCACTAGGGACACCATATATTTT
CDR3 protein: CASSQVGGTRDTIYF

J gene: TRBJ1-6
V gene: TRBV28
D gene: -
clone size: many
CDR3 DNA: TGTGCCAGCAGTGGGGCGGGGGCTGGAAATTCACCCCTCCACTTT
CDR3 protein: CASSGAGAGNSPLHF

J gene: TRBJ2-5
V gene: TRBV29-1
D gene: -
clone size: few
CDR3 DNA: TGCAGCGGGGGATACGGGTCAGGGTGGGAGACCCAGTACTTC
CDR3 protein: CSGGYGSGWETQYF

J gene: TRBJ2-1
V gene: TRBV11-3
D gene: TRBD2
clone size: many
CDR3 DNA: TGTGCCAGCAGCTCTACTAGCGGGGAAAGGAGGGCTAATGAGCAGTTCTTC
CDR3 protein: CASSSTSGERRANEQFF

J gene: TRBJ2-1
V gene: TRBV4-1
D gene: TRBD2
clone size: -
CDR3 DNA: TGCGCCAGCAGCCGAACGTCCGGGACTAGCGGTAATGAGCAGTTCTTC
CDR3 protein: CASSRTSGTSGNEQFF

J gene: TRBJ2-7
V gene: TRBV5-1
D gene: TRBD1
clone size: many
CDR3 DNA: TGCGCCAGCAGCTTGATGGGACAGGGAGACGAGCAGTACTTC
CDR3 protein: CASSLMGQGDEQYF

J gene: TRBJ2-1
V gene: TRBV20-1
D gene: -
clone size: many
CDR3 DNA: TGCAGTGCTAGAAGGCGGTTGAGCATGGACAATGAGCAGTTCTTC
CDR3 protein: CSARRRLSMDNEQFF

J gene: TRBJ1-2
V gene: TRBV30
D gene: -
clone size: many
CDR3 DNA: TGTGCCTGGAGTGTGGTAGGGAGCGGCTACACCTTC
CDR3 protein: CAWSVVGSGYTF